The 14 T cell receptor beta chains below were found in one sample sequenced in a study of T cell changes during pregnancy in multiple sclerosis. Profiling relied on immunoSEQ multiplex PCR, and the TCRdb table lists in-frame clones only, not all of them. This table holds about 34,000 clones, around 90% found once. The sample was CD8+ T cells from peripheral blood mononuclear cells, taken in the third trimester of pregnancy. Source of these receptors: a female donor with multiple sclerosis, enrolled in a pregnancy study.

The CDR3: CASSDTQGYNSPLHF. The CDR3 DNA follows: TGTGCCAGCAGCGATACGCAGGGTTATAATTCACCCCTCCACTTT. The genes are TRBV7-9 and TRBJ1-6; tentatively, D is TRBD1 (5 bases). The CDR3 loop spans 15 amino acids. The V end lost 5 bases, the J end lost 4 bases, and 12 bases lay between the germline ends. The V gene's germline CDR1 is SEHNR and CDR2 FQNEAQ (reference sequence).

V and J are TRBV11-2 and TRBJ1-2, with TRBD1 matching 8 bases. CDR3 length: 17 residues. The ends lost 0 bases at V and 8 bases at J; junction bases unmatched: 14. CDR1 SGHAT and CDR2 FQNNGV come from the germline V gene. CDR3 sequence: CASSLEITGGEVEGYTF. In DNA, the CDR3 is TGTGCCAGCAGCTTAGAGATAACAGGGGGAGAGGTGGAAGGCTACACCTTC.

A word on this clone: Germline is not matched at one junction end, which may reflect a read error. This CDR3 reads CASSQGRSTEAFF. The DNA of the CDR3 is TGCGCCAGCAGCCAAGGTAGGAGCACTGAAGCTTTCTTT. The gene calls are TRBV5-4 and TRBJ1-1; D remains ambiguous. The CDR3 is made up of 13 amino acids. Germline values: CDR1 SGHNT, CDR2 YYREEE (reference sequence).

The V call is TRBV6-1, the J call TRBJ2-3; 10 positions match TRBD1. The CDR3 has 14 amino acids. V lost 3 bases and J lost 4; bases outside the gene matches: 1. The germline V gene encodes CDR1 MNHNS and CDR2 SASEGT. CDR3 sequence: CASSDGQGADTQYF. The CDR3 DNA follows: TGTGCCAGCAGTGACGGACAGGGGGCAGATACGCAGTATTTT.

In this sample, this clone turned up a few times. The chain joins TRBV9 to TRBJ1-1; a weak D match, TRBD1 (6 bases). The V and J ends lost 1 base and 0 bases respectively, with 7 bases between them. The CDR3 spans 14 residues. CDR1 is SGDLS, CDR2 YYNGEE, per germline. This CDR3 is CASSVWDMNTEAFF. The CDR3 DNA sequence: TGTGCCAGCAGCGTATGGGACATGAACACTGAAGCTTTCTTT. The variable domain in full, completed from reference TRBV9 and TRBJ1-1, reads DSGVTQTPKHLITATGQRVTLRCSPRSGDLSVYWYQQSLDQGLQFLIQYYNGEERAKGNILERFSAQQFPDLHSELNLSSLELGDSALYFCASSVWDMNTEAFFGQGTRLTVV.

This chain uses TRBV18 with TRBJ2-3; D is undetermined. V lost 2 bases and J 1 base, leaving 13 bases between the germline ends. Germline CDR1 KGHSH, CDR2 LQKENI. The CDR3 has 16 amino acids. The CDR3 region is CASSPSDTLGTDTQYF. The CDR3 DNA follows: TGTGCCAGCTCACCATCTGATACCTTAGGCACAGATACGCAGTATTTT. The full variable domain, rest sourced from reference TRBV18 and TRBJ2-3, is NAGVMQNPRHLVRRRGQEARLRCSPMKGHSHVYWYRQLPEEGLKFMVYLQKENIIDESGMPKERFSAEFPKEGPSILRIQQVVRGDSAAYFCASSPSDTLGTDTQYFGPGTRLTVL.

The V and J genes are TRBV7-9 and TRBJ2-1; D unclear. The ends were cut back, 8 bases at V and 10 bases at J, with 12 bases in the middle. The CDR3 has 11 amino acids. CDR1 and CDR2 from the germline V gene are SEHNR and FQNEAQ (reference sequence). CDR3 in amino acids: CASGDSSEQFF. CDR3 sequence (DNA): TGTGCCAGCGGCGACTCCTCGGAGCAGTTCTTC.

V is TRBV7-6 and J is TRBJ1-5, with D possibly matching TRBD1 (5 bases). The V and J ends lost 2 bases and 4 bases respectively, with 9 bases between them. In germline, CDR1 is SGHVS, CDR2 FNYEAQ. The CDR3 runs 14 residues. The CDR3 sequence: CASSLRGENQPQHF. CDR3 nucleotide sequence: TGTGCCAGCAGCTTACGGGGGGAAAATCAGCCCCAGCATTTT.

This clone was detected only a few times. CDR3 nucleotides: TGTGCCAGTAGTCCCGTGGACAGTACCAGTTCACCCCTCCACTTT. Translating it yields CASSPVDSTSSPLHF. The chain combines TRBV19 with TRBJ1-6, with D possibly matching TRBD1 (6 bases). V shed 5 bases and J shed 9 bases, with 17 bases lying between them. The CDR3 extends over 15 amino acids. From germline, CDR1 is LNHDA and CDR2 SQIVND (reference sequence).

V usage is TRBV9 and J usage is TRBJ1-2; D ambiguous. Trimming stripped 2 bases from V and 0 bases from J, with 8 bases between. Germline CDR1 SGDLS, CDR2 YYNGEE. The CDR3 loop spans 14 amino acids. CDR3 nucleotides: TGTGCCAGCAGCGTGGCTTCCACTAACTATGGCTACACCTTC. Residues: CASSVASTNYGYTF.

The V and J genes are TRBV13 and TRBJ2-3; 11 bases line up with TRBD2. V shed 3 bases, J shed 3 bases, and the junction held 5 bases outside the gene matches. CDR3 size: 16 residues. CDR1 and CDR2 (germline): PRHDT, FYEKMQ (reference sequence). The CDR3 DNA sequence: TGTGCCAGCAGCTTTCCGACTAGCGGGGCGACAGATACGCAGTATTTT. This codes for CASSFPTSGATDTQYF.

The chain joins TRBV11-1 to TRBJ1-1, with 7 nucleotides matching TRBD1. The CDR3 runs to 15 residues. Germline V gives CDR1 SGHAT, CDR2 FQDESV (reference sequence). J was trimmed by 3 bases and V by 0 bases; bases with no gene match: 4. In DNA form, the CDR3 reads TGTGCCAGCAGCTTAGCAAGAGGGGGCTACACTGAAGCTTTCTTT. Amino acids: CASSLARGGYTEAFF.

This chain uses TRBV7-9 with TRBJ1-5; tentative D call: TRBD1 (5 bases). Trimming removed 5 bases from V and 4 bases from J, with 15 bases in between. This CDR3 spans 15 amino acids. Per germline, CDR1 SEHNR and CDR2 FQNEAQ (reference sequence). The CDR3 bases are TGTGCCAGCAGCACCAACGACGGGGGAAATCAGCCCCAGCATTTT. Protein sequence: CASSTNDGGNQPQHF.

The chain has TRBV9 and TRBJ2-1, with TRBD2 identical over 11 bases. Germline V gene lookup returns CDR1 SGDLS and CDR2 YYNGEE. The CDR3 spans 15 residues. J was trimmed by 7 bases and V by 4 bases; bases with no gene match: 7. DNA for the CDR3: TGTGCCAGCAGCATTAGCGGGGGGGCAAGGAATGAGCAGTTCTTC. Its translation: CASSISGGARNEQFF.